This entry concerns a single T cell receptor beta chain. Its antigen is still unknown. 5'-RACE, quantitative and with molecular barcodes, yielded the TCR beta libraries. Using its own MiXCR run on the 5' RACE reads, TCRdb lists one record per CDR3 protein. Seen here are about 190,000 distinct CDR3 sequences, about an eighth observed once, and the top ten hold approximately 10%. These data come from a study of CD8 T cells in ankylosing spondylitis. Study observations and caveats: Past research had described some motif variants in reactive arthritis synovial fluid and blood.

What was sequenced was blood, either unsorted or a sorted T cell fraction (not recorded which). This clonotype was obtained from a female donor with ankylosing spondylitis or in good health (not recorded which).

The CDR3 loop reads CASSVIAGAYNEQFF. The CDR3 DNA follows: TGTGCCAGCAGTGTCATAGCGGGAGCCTACAATGAGCAGTTCTTC. V usage is TRBV27 and J usage is TRBJ2-1; 9 positions agree with TRBD2. With 5 bases clipped from V and 2 bases from J, the junction kept 4 bases outside the gene matches. CDR1 and CDR2 (germline): MNHEY, SMNVEV (reference sequence). This CDR3 contains 15 residues.